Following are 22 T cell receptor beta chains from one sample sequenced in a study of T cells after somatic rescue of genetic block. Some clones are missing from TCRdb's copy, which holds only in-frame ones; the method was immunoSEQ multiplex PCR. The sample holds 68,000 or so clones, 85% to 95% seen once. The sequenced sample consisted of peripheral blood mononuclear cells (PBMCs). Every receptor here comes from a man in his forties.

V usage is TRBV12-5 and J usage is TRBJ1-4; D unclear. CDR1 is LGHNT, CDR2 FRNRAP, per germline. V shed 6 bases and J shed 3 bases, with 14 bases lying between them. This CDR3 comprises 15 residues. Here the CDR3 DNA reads TGTGCTAGTGGACTCCTTGGCGAGGCTAATGAAAAACTGTTTTTT. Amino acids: CASGLLGEANEKLFF.

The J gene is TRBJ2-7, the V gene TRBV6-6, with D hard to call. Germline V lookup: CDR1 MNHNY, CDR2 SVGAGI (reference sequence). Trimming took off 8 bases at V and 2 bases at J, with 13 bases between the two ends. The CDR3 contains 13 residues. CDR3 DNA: TGTGCCAGCTCCCGCGGCGAGGCCTACGAGCAGTACTTC. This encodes CASSRGEAYEQYF.

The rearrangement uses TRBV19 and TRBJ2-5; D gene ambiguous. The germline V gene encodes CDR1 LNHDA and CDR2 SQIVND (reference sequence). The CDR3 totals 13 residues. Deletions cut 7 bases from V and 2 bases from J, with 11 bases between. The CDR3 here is CASTQSWQETQYF. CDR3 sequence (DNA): TGTGCCAGTACACAGTCCTGGCAAGAGACCCAGTACTTC. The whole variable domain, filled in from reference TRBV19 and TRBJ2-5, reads DGGITQSPKYLFRKEGQNVTLSCEQNLNHDAMYWYRQDPGQGLRLIYYSQIVNDFQKGDIAEGYSVSREKKESFPLTVTSAQKNPTAFYLCASTQSWQETQYFGPGTRLLVL.

The CDR3 DNA sequence: TGTGCCAGCAGCTTTCGAGTAGTAGGACTGAGCACAGATACGCAGTATTTT. This encodes CASSFRVVGLSTDTQYF. This chain joins TRBV7-9 and TRBJ2-3, with D perhaps TRBD2 (5 bases). The CDR3 sequence is 17 residues long. Germline V lookup: CDR1 SEHNR, CDR2 FQNEAQ (reference sequence). V was cut by 3 bases and J by 0 bases, with 16 bases left in between.

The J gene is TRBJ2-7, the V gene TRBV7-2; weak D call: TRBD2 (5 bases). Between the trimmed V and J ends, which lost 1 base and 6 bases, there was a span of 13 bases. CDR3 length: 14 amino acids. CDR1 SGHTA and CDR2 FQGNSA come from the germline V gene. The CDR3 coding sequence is TGTGCCAGCAGCTTAGTTTGGCAAAGCGGCGAGCAGTACTTC. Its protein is CASSLVWQSGEQYF.

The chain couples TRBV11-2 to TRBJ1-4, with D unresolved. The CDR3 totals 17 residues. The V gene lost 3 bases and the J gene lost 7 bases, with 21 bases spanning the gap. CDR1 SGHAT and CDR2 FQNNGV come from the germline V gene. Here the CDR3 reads CASSFPPGGRSGEKLFF. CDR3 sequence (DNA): TGTGCCAGCAGCTTTCCCCCGGGTGGGCGAAGCGGTGAAAAACTGTTTTTT. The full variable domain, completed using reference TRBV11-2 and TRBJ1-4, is EAGVAQSPRYKIIEKRQSVAFWCNPISGHATLYWYQQILGQGPKLLIQFQNNGVVDDSQLPKDRFSAERLKGVDSTLKIQPAKLEDSAVYLCASSFPPGGRSGEKLFFGSGTQLSVL.

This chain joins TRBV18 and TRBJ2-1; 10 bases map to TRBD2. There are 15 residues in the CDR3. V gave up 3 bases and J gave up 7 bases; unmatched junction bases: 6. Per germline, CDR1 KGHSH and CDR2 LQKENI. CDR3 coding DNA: TGTGCCAGCTCACCGGGACTAGCGAGGGTTAATGAGCAGTTCTTC. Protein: CASSPGLARVNEQFF.

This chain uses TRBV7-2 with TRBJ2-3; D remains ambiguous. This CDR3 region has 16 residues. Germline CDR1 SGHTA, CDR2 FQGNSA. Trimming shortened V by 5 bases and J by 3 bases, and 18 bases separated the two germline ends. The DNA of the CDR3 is TGTGCCAGCAGCCCCTTCGTGTGGAGCCAGACAGATACGCAGTATTTT. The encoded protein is CASSPFVWSQTDTQYF.

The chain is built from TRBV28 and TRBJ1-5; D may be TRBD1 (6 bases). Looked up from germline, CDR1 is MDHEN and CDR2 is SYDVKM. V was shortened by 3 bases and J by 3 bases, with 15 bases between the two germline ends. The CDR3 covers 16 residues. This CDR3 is CASSFGYGQNNQPQHF. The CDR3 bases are TGTGCCAGCAGTTTCGGTTATGGACAGAACAATCAGCCCCAGCATTTT.

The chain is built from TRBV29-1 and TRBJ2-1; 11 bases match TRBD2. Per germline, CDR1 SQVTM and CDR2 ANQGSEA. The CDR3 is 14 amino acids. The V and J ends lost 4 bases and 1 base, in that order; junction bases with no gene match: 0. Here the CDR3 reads CSVGTSGSYNEQFF. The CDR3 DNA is TGCAGCGTTGGGACTAGCGGGTCCTACAATGAGCAGTTCTTC.

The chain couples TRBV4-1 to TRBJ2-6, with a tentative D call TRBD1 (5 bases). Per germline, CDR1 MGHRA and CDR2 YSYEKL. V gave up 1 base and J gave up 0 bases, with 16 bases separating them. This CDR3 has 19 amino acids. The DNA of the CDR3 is TGCGCCAGCAGCCAAGGGGCCAGGGTTACTCCCTCTGGGGCCAACGTCCTGACTTTC. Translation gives CASSQGARVTPSGANVLTF.

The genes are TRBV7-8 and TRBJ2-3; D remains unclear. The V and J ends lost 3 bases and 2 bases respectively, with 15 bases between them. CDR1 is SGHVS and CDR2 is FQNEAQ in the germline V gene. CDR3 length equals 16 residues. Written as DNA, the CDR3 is TGTGCCAGCAGCTTGGAGACGGGCTTCCTCACAGATACGCAGTATTTT. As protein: CASSLETGFLTDTQYF. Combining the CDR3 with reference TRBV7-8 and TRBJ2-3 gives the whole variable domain GAGVSQSPRYKVAKRGQDVALRCDPISGHVSLFWYQQALGQGPEFLTYFQNEAQLDKSGLPSDRFFAERPEGSVSTLKIQRTQQEDSAVYLCASSLETGFLTDTQYFGPGTRLTVL.

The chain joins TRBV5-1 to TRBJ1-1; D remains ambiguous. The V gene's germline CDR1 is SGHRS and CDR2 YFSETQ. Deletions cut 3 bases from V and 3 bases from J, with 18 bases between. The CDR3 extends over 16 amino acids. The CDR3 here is CASSSDSRWTDTEAFF. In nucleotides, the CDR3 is TGCGCCAGCAGCTCAGATAGCCGATGGACTGACACTGAAGCTTTCTTT.

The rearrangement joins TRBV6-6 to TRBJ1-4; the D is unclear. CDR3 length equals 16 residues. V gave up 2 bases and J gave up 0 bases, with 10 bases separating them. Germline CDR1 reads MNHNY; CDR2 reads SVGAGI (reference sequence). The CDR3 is CASSYGRSATNEKLFF. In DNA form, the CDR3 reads TGTGCCAGCAGTTACGGACGTAGTGCAACTAATGAAAAACTGTTTTTT.

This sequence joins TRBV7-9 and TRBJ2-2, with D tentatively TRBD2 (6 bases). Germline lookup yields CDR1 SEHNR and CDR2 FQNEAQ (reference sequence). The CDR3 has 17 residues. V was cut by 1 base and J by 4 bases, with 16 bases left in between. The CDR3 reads CASSLGLREIGTGELFF. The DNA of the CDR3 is TGTGCCAGCAGCTTAGGCTTGCGGGAAATAGGCACCGGGGAGCTGTTTTTT.

The CDR3 protein is CSVLLWRANTGELFF. In nucleotides, the CDR3 is TGCAGCGTCCTCCTGTGGAGGGCTAACACCGGGGAGCTGTTTTTT. The chain links TRBV29-1 to TRBJ2-2, with a tentative D call TRBD2 (6 bases). V was clipped by 6 bases and J by 2 bases, with 16 bases between them. Germline V gene sequence: CDR1 SQVTM, CDR2 ANQGSEA. The CDR3 covers 15 residues.

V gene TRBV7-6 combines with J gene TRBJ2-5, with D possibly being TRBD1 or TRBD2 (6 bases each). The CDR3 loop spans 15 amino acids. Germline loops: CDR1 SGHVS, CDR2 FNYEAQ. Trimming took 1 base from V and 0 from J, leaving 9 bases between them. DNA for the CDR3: TGTGCCAGCAGCTTAGGGGGGGCCAACCAAGAGACCCAGTACTTC. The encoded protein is CASSLGGANQETQYF.

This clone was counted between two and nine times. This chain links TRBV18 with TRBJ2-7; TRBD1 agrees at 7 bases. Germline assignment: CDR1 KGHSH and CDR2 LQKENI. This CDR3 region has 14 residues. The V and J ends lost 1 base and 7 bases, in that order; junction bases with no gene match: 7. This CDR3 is CASSPQTGSQEQYF. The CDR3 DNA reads TGTGCCAGCTCACCACAGACAGGGAGCCAGGAGCAGTACTTC. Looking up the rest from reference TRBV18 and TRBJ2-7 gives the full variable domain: NAGVMQNPRHLVRRRGQEARLRCSPMKGHSHVYWYRQLPEEGLKFMVYLQKENIIDESGMPKERFSAEFPKEGPSILRIQQVVRGDSAAYFCASSPQTGSQEQYFGPGTRLTVT.

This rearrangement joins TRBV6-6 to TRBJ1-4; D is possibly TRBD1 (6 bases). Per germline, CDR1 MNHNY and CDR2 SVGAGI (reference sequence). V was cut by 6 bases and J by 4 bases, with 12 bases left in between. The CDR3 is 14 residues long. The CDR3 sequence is CASRETGLNEKLFF. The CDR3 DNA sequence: TGTGCCAGCAGAGAGACAGGACTTAATGAAAAACTGTTTTTT.

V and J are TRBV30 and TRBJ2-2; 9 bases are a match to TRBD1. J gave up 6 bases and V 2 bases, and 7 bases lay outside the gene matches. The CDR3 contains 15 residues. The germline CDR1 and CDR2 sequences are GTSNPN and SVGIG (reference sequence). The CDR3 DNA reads TGTGCCTGGAGTCGGACAGGGGATCAGGCCGGGGAGCTGTTTTTT. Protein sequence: CAWSRTGDQAGELFF.

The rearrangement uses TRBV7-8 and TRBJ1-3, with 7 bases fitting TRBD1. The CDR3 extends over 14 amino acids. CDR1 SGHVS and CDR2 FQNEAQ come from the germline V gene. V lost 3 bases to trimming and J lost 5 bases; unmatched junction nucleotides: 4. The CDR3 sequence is CASSFGDRRNTIYF. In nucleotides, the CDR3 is TGTGCCAGCAGCTTCGGGGACAGAAGAAACACCATATATTTT.

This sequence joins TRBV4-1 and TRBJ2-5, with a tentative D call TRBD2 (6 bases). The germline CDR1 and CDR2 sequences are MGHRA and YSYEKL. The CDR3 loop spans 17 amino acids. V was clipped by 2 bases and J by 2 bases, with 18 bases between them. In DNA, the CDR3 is TGCGCCAGCAGCCAACGATGGCTGCGGGACCAACAAGAGACCCAGTACTTC. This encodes CASSQRWLRDQQETQYF.